This is a list of T cell receptor beta chains from one sample in a study of control samples from healthy donors and cancer patients. Method: immunoSEQ multiplex PCR; TCRdb's copy keeps in-frame clones and lacks some. The table has 120,000 or so clones, 88% seen once; the top ten hold roughly 4%. Sequenced: PBMCs. The source of these receptors is a woman aged 60 to 75 with lung cancer. Both conserved end residues are trimmed from each CDR3. Each record gives: V gene, J gene, CDR3 protein.

TRBV2	TRBJ2-1	ASSESSGVYNEQF
TRBV19	TRBJ2-3	ASRAGQGPADTQY
TRBV5-4	TRBJ1-4	ASSPGGASNEKLF
TRBV27	TRBJ2-7	ASSFHRGLSYEQY
TRBV7-8	TRBJ2-2	ASSLGAGWNTGELF
TRBV5-4	TRBJ1-6	ASSTNRDRDSPLH
TRBV6-6	TRBJ2-1	ASSPLGRVSEVSGLSSYNEQF
TRBV5-1	TRBJ2-7	ASSLSPGPDLYEQY
TRBV7-9	TRBJ1-3	ASSNRDSGNTIY
TRBV5-1	TRBJ2-7	ASRASGSYEQY
TRBV29-1	TRBJ2-3	SVASTGDTQY
TRBV29-1	TRBJ2-5	SVGPSGGRETQY
TRBV30	TRBJ1-4	AWSLRTGHEKLF